The 22 T cell receptor beta chains in this list originate from one sample, sequenced in a study of OX40 agonist ivuxolimab in advanced cancers. The protocol was immunoSEQ multiplex PCR, while the TCRdb copy is restricted to in-frame clones and leaves out a portion. The sample contains around 99,000 clones, nearly 90% of which appear only once. The sequencing used CD4+ or CD8+ T cells sorted from blood, collected in a trial of the OX40 agonist ivuxolimab. These TCRs come from an adult with an advanced solid tumor such as melanoma, head and neck, liver or kidney cancer.

The chain couples TRBV9 to TRBJ2-1; perhaps D is TRBD1 or TRBD2 (5 bases each). Germline loops: CDR1 SGDLS, CDR2 YYNGEE. This CDR3 is built from 15 residues. V was clipped by 4 bases and J by 8 bases, with 19 bases between them. The CDR3 DNA reads TGTGCCAGCAGCAAAGACAGCCCGGCGGGCTATGAGCAGTTCTTC. It translates to CASSKDSPAGYEQFF.

This rearrangement joins TRBV7-3 to TRBJ2-1; TRBD2 is a possible D gene (6 bases). The CDR3 loop spans 16 amino acids. Trimming stripped 0 bases from V and 12 bases from J, with 21 bases between. Germline lookup yields CDR1 SGHTA and CDR2 FQGTGA. The CDR3 protein is CASSLTGDSFNEWQFF. In DNA form, the CDR3 reads TGTGCCAGCAGCTTAACGGGGGACTCCTTCAACGAGTGGCAGTTCTTC.

This chain connects TRBV5-4 to TRBJ1-3, with 8 bases aligning to TRBD1. The V and J ends lost 5 bases and 4 bases, in that order; junction bases with no gene match: 2. The CDR3 contains 13 residues. The germline CDR1 and CDR2 sequences are SGHNT and YYREEE (reference sequence). The CDR3 coding sequence is TGTGCCAGCAGTCAGGGGGCAGGAAACACCATATATTTT. It encodes CASSQGAGNTIYF.

The chain is built from TRBV10-2 and TRBJ1-1, with D possibly being TRBD1 (5 bases). The CDR3 loop spans 14 amino acids. Trimming cost V 5 bases and J 1 base, with 11 bases left between them. Germline-derived CDR1 and CDR2 are WSHSY and SAAADI. The CDR3 here is CASSPQTGNTEAFF. CDR3 DNA sequence: TGCGCCAGCAGTCCCCAAACAGGGAACACTGAAGCTTTCTTT.

V gene TRBV11-1 combines with J gene TRBJ2-7; D is ambiguous. V was shortened by 1 base and J by 0 bases, with 7 bases between the two germline ends. Germline-derived CDR1 and CDR2 are SGHAT and FQDESV (reference sequence). The CDR3 consists of 14 residues. CDR3 in amino acids: CASSLVQSSYEQYF. The CDR3 nucleotides are TGTGCCAGCAGCTTAGTTCAGAGCTCCTACGAGCAGTACTTC.

The V gene is TRBV19, the J gene TRBJ2-2; 7 nucleotides align to TRBD2. The CDR3 is made up of 15 amino acids. Unmatched junction bases numbered 2, after V lost 3 bases and J lost 1 base. The germline CDR1 and CDR2 sequences are LNHDA and SQIVND (reference sequence). In DNA, the CDR3 is TGTGCCAGTAGTATTCTAGCGGAGAACACCGGGGAGCTGTTTTTT. This sequence encodes CASSILAENTGELFF.

CDR3 protein: CASSAPQRRNYEQYF. DNA of the CDR3: TGTGCCAGCAGTGCCCCCCAGCGGAGGAACTACGAGCAGTACTTC. V and J are TRBV28 and TRBJ2-7, with D possibly matching TRBD2 (5 bases). CDR1 MDHEN and CDR2 SYDVKM come from the germline V gene. CDR3 size: 15 residues. The germline V and J ends were trimmed by 5 bases and 3 bases, with 17 bases remaining between them.

The chain recombines TRBV19 with TRBJ1-4; tentatively, D is TRBD1 (5 bases). Trimming left V 1 base short and J 8 bases short, with 17 bases between. The CDR3 sequence is 16 residues long. Germline V lookup: CDR1 LNHDA, CDR2 SQIVND (reference sequence). CDR3 loop: CASSIVVAQGREKLFF. The CDR3 coding sequence is TGTGCCAGTAGTATAGTTGTCGCCCAGGGCAGGGAAAAACTGTTTTTT.

The V gene is TRBV30, the J gene TRBJ1-4, with D unclear. In germline, CDR1 is GTSNPN, CDR2 SVGIG (reference sequence). V was cut by 1 base and J by 8 bases, with 8 bases left in between. The CDR3 has 12 residues. The CDR3 sequence is CAWSDRTEKLFF. The CDR3 DNA is TGTGCCTGGAGTGACCGGACCGAAAAACTGTTTTTT.

V and J are TRBV5-1 and TRBJ2-5; D is ambiguous. Germline assignment: CDR1 SGHRS and CDR2 YFSETQ. Trimming took off 0 bases at V and 5 bases at J, with 14 bases between the two ends. The CDR3 has 15 residues. CDR3 protein: CASSLGPLSGETQYF. The CDR3 DNA reads TGCGCCAGCAGCTTGGGTCCCCTATCCGGGGAGACCCAGTACTTC.

This clone occurred once. The genes are TRBV7-7 and TRBJ2-2; D is ambiguous. CDR3 length: 13 amino acids. V was cut by 6 bases and J by 3 bases, with 8 bases left in between. Germline V gene sequence: CDR1 SSHAT, CDR2 FNYEAQ (reference sequence). The CDR3 nucleotides read TGTGCCAGCAGTGAGGCCCACACCGGGGAGCTGTTTTTT. As protein: CASSEAHTGELFF.

The rearrangement links TRBV27 to TRBJ2-1, with D possibly TRBD2 on 7 matching bases. The ends were cut back, 5 bases at V and 15 bases at J, with 20 bases in the middle. The CDR3 contains 13 residues. Per germline, CDR1 MNHEY and CDR2 SMNVEV (reference sequence). The CDR3 protein is CASSPIVRGAMFF. For the CDR3, the DNA is TGTGCCAGCAGTCCCATTGTCCGGGGGGCGATGTTCTTC.

The CDR3: CASSQGLAYNEQFF. In nucleotides, the CDR3 is TGTGCCAGCAGCCAAGGACTAGCGTACAATGAGCAGTTCTTC. The chain is built from TRBV14 and TRBJ2-1, with TRBD2 identical over 8 bases. CDR3 length equals 14 residues. The V gene's germline CDR1 is SGHDN and CDR2 FVKESK. V lost 1 base, J lost 4 bases, and 0 bases stayed unmatched.

The chain joins TRBV5-1 to TRBJ1-3; D ambiguous. There are 12 residues in the CDR3. Germline CDR1 reads SGHRS; CDR2 reads YFSETQ. V was trimmed by 7 bases and J by 4 bases, leaving 9 bases between them. The chain's CDR3 is CASSREGNTIYF. The DNA of the CDR3 is TGCGCCAGCTCACGCGAAGGAAACACCATATATTTT. The complete variable domain, with remaining parts taken from reference TRBV5-1 and TRBJ1-3, reads KAGVTQTPRYLIKTRGQQVTLSCSPISGHRSVSWYQQTPGQGLQFLFEYFSETQRNKGNFPGRFSGRQFSNSRSEMNVSTLELGDSALYLCASSREGNTIYFGEGSWLTVV.

This clone was seen a single time. This chain uses TRBV19 with TRBJ1-2; no clear D gene. Germline V gene data show CDR1 as LNHDA and CDR2 as SQIVND (reference sequence). The CDR3 is 16 amino acids. Trimming left V 4 bases short and J 4 bases short, with 19 bases between. CDR3 nucleotide sequence: TGTGCCAGTAGTACCCTAGACTTCGAAAGTGGCTATGGCTACACCTTC. Amino acids: CASSTLDFESGYGYTF.

This sequence joins TRBV9 and TRBJ1-5; D unresolved. V was clipped by 0 bases and J by 3 bases, with 7 bases between them. Per the germline V gene, CDR1 is SGDLS and CDR2 is YYNGEE. CDR3 length: 14 residues. The CDR3 DNA is TGTGCCAGCAGCGTAGGAGTAAACAATCAGCCCCAGCATTTT. Translating it yields CASSVGVNNQPQHF.

This chain joins TRBV7-3 and TRBJ2-2; 11 bases line up with TRBD2. Germline trimming cut 1 base from V and 5 bases from J; bases unmatched to any gene: 6. Germline V gene data show CDR1 as SGHTA and CDR2 as FQGTGA. The CDR3 is made up of 17 amino acids. Here the CDR3 DNA reads TGTGCCAGCAGCTTAATGGCTAGCGGGGGGAAGACCGGGGAGCTGTTTTTT. This translates into CASSLMASGGKTGELFF.

Only one count was recorded for this clone. The chain has TRBV7-3 and TRBJ2-4, with 7 bases that match TRBD1. CDR3 size: 15 residues. V shed 2 bases and J 6 bases; nucleotides not matched to a gene: 7. The germline V gene has CDR1 SGHTA and CDR2 FQGTGA. The CDR3 reads CASSLADRFTNIQYF. The CDR3 DNA reads TGTGCCAGCAGCTTAGCGGACAGGTTCACAAACATTCAGTACTTC.

This chain uses TRBV5-1 with TRBJ2-2, with TRBD2 as a possible D gene (6 bases). The CDR3 runs to 14 residues. Trimming took 0 bases from V and 7 from J, leaving 10 bases between them. The germline V gene has CDR1 SGHRS and CDR2 YFSETQ. The CDR3 DNA reads as TGCGCCAGCAGCTTGGACGGCGGGATCGGGGAGCTGTTTTTT. It specifies CASSLDGGIGELFF.

The CDR3 bases are TGCGCCAGCAGCAAAACGGCAGGGGCGGGGGAGCTGTTTTTT. Its translation is CASSKTAGAGELFF. V usage is TRBV5-1 and J usage is TRBJ2-2; possible D gene TRBD1, 6 bases. Germline-derived CDR1 and CDR2 are SGHRS and YFSETQ. The V end was cut by 4 bases, the J end by 8 bases, with 15 bases between. This CDR3 has 14 residues.

The chain employs TRBV28 and TRBJ1-6; 8 bases are shared with TRBD1. With 4 bases clipped from V and 9 bases from J, the junction kept 5 bases outside the gene matches. The CDR3 contains 14 residues. Germline V CDR1 and CDR2: MDHEN, SYDVKM. In DNA form, the CDR3 reads TGTGCCAGCAGTTCGACAGGGGCGAGTTCACCCCTCCACTTT. Amino acid sequence: CASSSTGASSPLHF. Looking up the rest from reference TRBV28 and TRBJ1-6 gives the full variable domain: DVKVTQSSRYLVKRTGEKVFLECVQDMDHENMFWYRQDPGLGLRLIYFSYDVKMKEKGDIPEGYSVSREKKERFSLILESASTNQTSMYLCASSSTGASSPLHFGNGTRLTVT.

The V call is TRBV2, the J call TRBJ2-3; 11 nucleotides align to TRBD2. The CDR3 sequence is 15 residues long. Trimming removed 6 bases from V and 6 bases from J; junction bases left unmatched: 8. Per germline, CDR1 SNHLY and CDR2 FYNNEI. In DNA form, the CDR3 reads TGTGCCAGCAGAATATTAGCGGGAGGGGGGGATACGCAGTATTTT. Translation: CASRILAGGGDTQYF.